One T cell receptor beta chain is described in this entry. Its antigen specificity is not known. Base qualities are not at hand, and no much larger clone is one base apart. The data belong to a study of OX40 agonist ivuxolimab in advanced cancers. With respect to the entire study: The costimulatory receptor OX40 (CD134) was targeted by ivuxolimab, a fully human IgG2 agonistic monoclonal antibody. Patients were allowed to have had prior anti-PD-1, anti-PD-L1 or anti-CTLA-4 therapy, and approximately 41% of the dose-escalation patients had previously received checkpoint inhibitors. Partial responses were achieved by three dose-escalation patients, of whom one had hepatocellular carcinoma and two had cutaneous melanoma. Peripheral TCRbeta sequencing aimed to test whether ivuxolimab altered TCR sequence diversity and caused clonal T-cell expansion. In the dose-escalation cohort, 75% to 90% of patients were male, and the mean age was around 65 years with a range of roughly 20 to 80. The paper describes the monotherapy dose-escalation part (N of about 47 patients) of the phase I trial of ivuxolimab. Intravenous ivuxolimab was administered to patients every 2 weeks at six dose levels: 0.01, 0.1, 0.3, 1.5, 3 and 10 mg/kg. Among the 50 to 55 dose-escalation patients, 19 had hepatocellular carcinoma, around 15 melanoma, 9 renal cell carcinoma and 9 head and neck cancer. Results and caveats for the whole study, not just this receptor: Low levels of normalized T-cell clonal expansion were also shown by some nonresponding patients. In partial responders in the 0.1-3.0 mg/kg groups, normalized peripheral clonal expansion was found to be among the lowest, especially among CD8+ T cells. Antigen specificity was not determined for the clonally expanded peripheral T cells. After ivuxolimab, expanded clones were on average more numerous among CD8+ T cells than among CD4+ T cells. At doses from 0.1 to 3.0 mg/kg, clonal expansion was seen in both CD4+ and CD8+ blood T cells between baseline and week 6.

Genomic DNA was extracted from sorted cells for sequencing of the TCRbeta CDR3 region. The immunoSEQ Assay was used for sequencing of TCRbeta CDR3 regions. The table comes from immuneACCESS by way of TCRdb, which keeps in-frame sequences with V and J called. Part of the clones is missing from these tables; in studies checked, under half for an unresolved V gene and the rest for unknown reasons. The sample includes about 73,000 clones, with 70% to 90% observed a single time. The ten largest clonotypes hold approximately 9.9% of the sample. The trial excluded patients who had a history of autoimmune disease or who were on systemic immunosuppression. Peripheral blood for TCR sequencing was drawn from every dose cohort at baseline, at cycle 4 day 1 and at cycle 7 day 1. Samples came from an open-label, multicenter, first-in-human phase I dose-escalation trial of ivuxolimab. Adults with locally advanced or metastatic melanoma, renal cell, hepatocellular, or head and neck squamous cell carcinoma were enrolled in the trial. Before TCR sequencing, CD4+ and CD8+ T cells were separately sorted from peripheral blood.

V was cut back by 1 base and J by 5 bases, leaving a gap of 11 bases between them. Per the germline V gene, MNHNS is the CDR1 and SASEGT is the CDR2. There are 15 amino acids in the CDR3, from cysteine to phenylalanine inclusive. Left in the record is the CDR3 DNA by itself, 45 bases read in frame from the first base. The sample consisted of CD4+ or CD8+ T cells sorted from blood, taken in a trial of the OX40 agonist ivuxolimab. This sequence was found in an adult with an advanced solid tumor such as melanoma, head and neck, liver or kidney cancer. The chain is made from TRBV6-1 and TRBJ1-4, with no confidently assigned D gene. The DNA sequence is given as TGTGCCAGCAGTGAAGAGTCCAGGAAGAATGAAAAACTGTTTTTT. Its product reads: CASSEESRKNEKLFF.